This entry is about one T cell receptor (beta chain). This entry comes from a study of blood T cell repertoires in COVID-19. Study-level information: The origin of the acute and convalescent COVID-19 samples was the United States, Italy and Spain.

Using immunoSEQ multiplex PCR, the repertoire was profiled, and TCRdb retains in-frame clones only, with some absent. The table lists over 200,000 clones, roughly 92% of them singletons. CDR1 is MGHRA, CDR2 YSYEKL, per germline. This CDR3 is built from 14 residues. Germline trimming cut 3 bases from V and 6 bases from J; bases unmatched to any gene: 1. Material for sequencing was peripheral blood. The clonotype comes from a man in his 60s with COVID-19, enrolled during active disease. The chain links TRBV4-1 to TRBJ2-1, with TRBD2 identical over 11 bases. The CDR3 DNA reads TGCGCCAGCAGCCACCTAGCGGGAGGCAATGAGCAGTTCTTC. This encodes CASSHLAGGNEQFF.